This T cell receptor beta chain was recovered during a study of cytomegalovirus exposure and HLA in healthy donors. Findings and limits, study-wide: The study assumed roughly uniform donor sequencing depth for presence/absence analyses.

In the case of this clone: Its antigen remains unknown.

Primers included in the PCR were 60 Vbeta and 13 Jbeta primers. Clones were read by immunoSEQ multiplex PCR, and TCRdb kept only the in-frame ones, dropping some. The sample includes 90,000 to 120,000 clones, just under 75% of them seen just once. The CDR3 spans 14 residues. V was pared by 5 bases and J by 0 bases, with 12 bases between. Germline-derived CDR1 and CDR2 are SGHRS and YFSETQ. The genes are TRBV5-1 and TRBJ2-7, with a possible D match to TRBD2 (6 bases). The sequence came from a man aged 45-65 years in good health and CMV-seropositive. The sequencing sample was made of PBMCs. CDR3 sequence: CASSFSGSSYEQYF. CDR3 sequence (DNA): TGCGCCAGCAGTTTTAGCGGAAGCTCCTACGAGCAGTACTTC.